This T cell receptor beta chain was documented in a study of metastatic and nonmetastatic thyroid tumors. This CDR3 has 14 amino acids. V was shortened by 7 bases and J by 2 bases, with 12 bases between the two germline ends. Germline lookup yields CDR1 MNHEY and CDR2 SMNVEV (reference sequence). TCRdb reanalyzed the PCR reads via MiXCR. The data contain roughly 45,000 clones, less than 3.5% of them singletons. Thyroid surgery took place with no prior treatment in any patient. This clone was observed a few times. The source is a female donor with papillary thyroid cancer or a benign thyroid nodule (not recorded which). Some clones in this sample may be carry-over from other donors' samples. Sequencing was performed on blood. The chain couples TRBV27 to TRBJ2-1, with a possible D match to TRBD1 (6 bases). The CDR3 DNA reads as TGTGCCAGCAATGGCAGGGGCGCCTACAATGAGCAGTTCTTC. Its protein product is CASNGRGAYNEQFF.